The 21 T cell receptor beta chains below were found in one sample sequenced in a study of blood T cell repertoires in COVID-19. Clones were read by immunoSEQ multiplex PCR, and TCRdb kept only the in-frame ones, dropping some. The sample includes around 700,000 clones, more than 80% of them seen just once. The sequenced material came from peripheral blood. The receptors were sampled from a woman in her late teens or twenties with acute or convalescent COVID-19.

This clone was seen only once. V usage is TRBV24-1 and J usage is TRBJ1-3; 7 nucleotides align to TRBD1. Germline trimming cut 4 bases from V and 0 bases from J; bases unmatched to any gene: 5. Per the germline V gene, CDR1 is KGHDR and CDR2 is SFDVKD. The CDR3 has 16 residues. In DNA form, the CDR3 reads TGTGCCACCAGTGACGGGACAGCATCCTCTGGAAACACCATATATTTT. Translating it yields CATSDGTASSGNTIYF.

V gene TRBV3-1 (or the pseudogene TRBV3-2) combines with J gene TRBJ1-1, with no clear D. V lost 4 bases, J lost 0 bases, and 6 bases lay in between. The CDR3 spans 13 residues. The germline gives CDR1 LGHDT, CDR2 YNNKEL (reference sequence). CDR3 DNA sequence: TGTGCCAGCAGCCGCCTACTGAACACTGAAGCTTTCTTT. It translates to CASSRLLNTEAFF.

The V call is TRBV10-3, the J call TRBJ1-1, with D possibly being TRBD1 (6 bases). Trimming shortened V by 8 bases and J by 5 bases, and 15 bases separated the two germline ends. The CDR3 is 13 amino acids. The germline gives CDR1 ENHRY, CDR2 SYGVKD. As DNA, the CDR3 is TGTGCCATCGGCGGCGGGGGGCGGACTGAAGCTTTCTTT. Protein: CAIGGGGRTEAFF.

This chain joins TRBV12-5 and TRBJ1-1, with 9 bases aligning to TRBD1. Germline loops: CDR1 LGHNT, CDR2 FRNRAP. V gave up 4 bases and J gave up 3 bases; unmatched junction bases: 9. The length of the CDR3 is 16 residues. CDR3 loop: CASGSSGGDRDTEAFF. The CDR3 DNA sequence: TGTGCTAGTGGTTCGTCGGGGGGGGACAGGGACACTGAAGCTTTCTTT.

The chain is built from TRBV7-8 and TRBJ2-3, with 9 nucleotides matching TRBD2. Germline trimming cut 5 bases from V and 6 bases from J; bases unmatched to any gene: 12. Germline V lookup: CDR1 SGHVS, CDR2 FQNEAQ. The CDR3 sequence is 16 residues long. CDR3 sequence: CASSLQGVAGADTQYF. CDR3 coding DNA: TGTGCCAGCAGCCTCCAGGGGGTAGCGGGGGCGGATACGCAGTATTTT. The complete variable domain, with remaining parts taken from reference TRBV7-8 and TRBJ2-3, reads GAGVSQSPRYKVAKRGQDVALRCDPISGHVSLFWYQQALGQGPEFLTYFQNEAQLDKSGLPSDRFFAERPEGSVSTLKIQRTQQEDSAVYLCASSLQGVAGADTQYFGPGTRLTVL.

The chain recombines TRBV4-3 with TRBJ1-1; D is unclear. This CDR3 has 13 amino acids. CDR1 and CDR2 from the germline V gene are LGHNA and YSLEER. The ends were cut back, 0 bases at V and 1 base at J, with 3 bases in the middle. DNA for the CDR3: TGCGCCAGCAGCCAAGAGGCGAACACTGAAGCTTTCTTT. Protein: CASSQEANTEAFF.

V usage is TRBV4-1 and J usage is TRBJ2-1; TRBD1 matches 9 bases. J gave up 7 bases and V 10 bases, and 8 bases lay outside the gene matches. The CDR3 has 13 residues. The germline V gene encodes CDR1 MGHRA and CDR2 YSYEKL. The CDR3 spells CATGDRAWNEQFF. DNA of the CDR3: TGCGCCACTGGGGACAGGGCTTGGAATGAGCAGTTCTTC.

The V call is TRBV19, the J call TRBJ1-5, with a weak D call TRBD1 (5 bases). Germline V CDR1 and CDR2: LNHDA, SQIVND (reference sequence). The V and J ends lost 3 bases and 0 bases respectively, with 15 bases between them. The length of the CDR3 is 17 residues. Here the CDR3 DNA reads TGTGCCAGTAGTATCGTGGGGGGACCGTATAGCAATCAGCCCCAGCATTTT. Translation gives CASSIVGGPYSNQPQHF.

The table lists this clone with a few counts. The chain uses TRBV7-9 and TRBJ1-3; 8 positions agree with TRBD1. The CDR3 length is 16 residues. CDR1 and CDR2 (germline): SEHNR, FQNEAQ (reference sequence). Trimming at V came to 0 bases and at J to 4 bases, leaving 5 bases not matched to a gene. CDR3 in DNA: TGTGCCAGCAGCTTAGCGTGGCAGGGGGCAGGAAACACCATATATTTT. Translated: CASSLAWQGAGNTIYF.

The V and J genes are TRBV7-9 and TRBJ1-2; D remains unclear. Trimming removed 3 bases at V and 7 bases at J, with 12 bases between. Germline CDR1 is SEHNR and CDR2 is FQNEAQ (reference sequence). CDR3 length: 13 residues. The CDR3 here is CASSLLVGGGYTF. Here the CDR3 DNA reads TGTGCCAGCAGCTTGCTCGTTGGCGGTGGCTACACCTTC.

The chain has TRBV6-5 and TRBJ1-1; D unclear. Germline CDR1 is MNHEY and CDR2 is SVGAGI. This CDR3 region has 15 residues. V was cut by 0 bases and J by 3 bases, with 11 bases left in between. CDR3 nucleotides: TGTGCCAGCAGTTACTCGAGAACCCGTTACACTGAAGCTTTCTTT. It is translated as CASSYSRTRYTEAFF.

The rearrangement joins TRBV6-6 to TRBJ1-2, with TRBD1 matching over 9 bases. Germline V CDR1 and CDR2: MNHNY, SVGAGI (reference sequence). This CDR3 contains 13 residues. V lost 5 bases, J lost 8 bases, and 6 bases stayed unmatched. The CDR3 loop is CASSEGQGKGYTF. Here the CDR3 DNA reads TGTGCCAGCAGTGAGGGACAGGGCAAGGGCTACACCTTC.

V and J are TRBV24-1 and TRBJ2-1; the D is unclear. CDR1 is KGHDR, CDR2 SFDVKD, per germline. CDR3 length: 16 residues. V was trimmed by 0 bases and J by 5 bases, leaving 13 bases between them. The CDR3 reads CATSDLPPSPDNEQFF. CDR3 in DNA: TGTGCCACCAGTGATTTGCCTCCCTCTCCGGACAATGAGCAGTTCTTC.

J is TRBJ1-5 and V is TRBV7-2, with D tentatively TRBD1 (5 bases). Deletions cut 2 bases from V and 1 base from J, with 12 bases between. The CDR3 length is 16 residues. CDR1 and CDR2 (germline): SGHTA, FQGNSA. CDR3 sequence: CASSLRTGKSNQPQHF. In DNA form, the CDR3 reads TGTGCCAGCAGCTTACGAACAGGAAAGAGCAATCAGCCCCAGCATTTT.

The CDR3 nucleotides are TGCGCCAGCAGCCCAGGGTTTGGCAATCAGCCCCAGCATTTT. As protein: CASSPGFGNQPQHF. The rearrangement links TRBV5-1 to TRBJ1-5; maybe TRBD1 (5 bases). Per the germline V gene, CDR1 is SGHRS and CDR2 is YFSETQ. This CDR3 spans 14 amino acids. V lost 4 bases and J 2 bases, leaving 10 bases between the germline ends.

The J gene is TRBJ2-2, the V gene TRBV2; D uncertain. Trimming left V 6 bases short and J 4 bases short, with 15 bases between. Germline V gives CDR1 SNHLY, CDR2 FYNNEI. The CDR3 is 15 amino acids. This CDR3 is CASRNGSSSTGELFF. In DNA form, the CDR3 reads TGTGCCAGCAGAAACGGGTCGTCGAGCACCGGGGAGCTGTTTTTT.

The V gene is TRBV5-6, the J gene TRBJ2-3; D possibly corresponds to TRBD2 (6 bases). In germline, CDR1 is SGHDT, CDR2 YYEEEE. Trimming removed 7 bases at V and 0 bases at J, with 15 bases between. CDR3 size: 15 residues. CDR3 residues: CASHPGGSSTDTQYF. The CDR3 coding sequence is TGTGCCAGCCACCCCGGGGGTTCTAGCACAGATACGCAGTATTTT.

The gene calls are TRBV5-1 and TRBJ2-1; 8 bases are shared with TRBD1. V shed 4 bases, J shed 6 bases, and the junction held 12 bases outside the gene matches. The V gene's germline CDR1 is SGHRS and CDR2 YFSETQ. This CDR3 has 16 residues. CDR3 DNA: TGCGCCAGCAGCAAGGGTTCGACAGGGGCCCCCAATGAGCAGTTCTTC. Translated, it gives CASSKGSTGAPNEQFF.

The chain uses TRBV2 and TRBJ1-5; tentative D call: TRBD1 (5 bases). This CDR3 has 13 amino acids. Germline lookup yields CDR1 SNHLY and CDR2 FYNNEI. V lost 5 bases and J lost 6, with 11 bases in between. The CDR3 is CASSIRVFQPQHF. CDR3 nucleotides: TGTGCCAGCAGTATCAGGGTATTTCAGCCCCAGCATTTT.

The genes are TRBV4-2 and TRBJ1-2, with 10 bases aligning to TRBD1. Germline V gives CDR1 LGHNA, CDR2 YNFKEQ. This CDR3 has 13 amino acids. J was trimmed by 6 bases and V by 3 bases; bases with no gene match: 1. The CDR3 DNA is TGTGCCAGCAGCCACGGGACAGGGGATGGCTACACCTTC. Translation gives CASSHGTGDGYTF.

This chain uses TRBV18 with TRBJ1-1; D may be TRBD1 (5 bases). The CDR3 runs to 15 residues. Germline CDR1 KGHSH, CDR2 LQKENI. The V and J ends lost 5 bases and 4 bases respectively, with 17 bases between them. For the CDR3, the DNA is TGTGCCAGCTCATCGACAGTGATAAGGGGCACTGAAGCTTTCTTT. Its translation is CASSSTVIRGTEAFF.